This entry lists 19 T cell receptor beta chains sequenced from one sample in a study of control samples from healthy donors and cancer patients. Sequenced by immunoSEQ multiplex PCR; TCRdb stores in-frame clones only, minus some. Of about 140,000 clones in the sample, 89% are singletons; the top ten hold over 4.5%. The specimen sequenced was blood. The receptors derive from a man younger than 40 in good health.

This clone came up once. The chain combines TRBV6-1 with TRBJ1-1, with D maybe TRBD1 (5 bases). V dropped 3 bases and J dropped 10 bases, with 18 bases sitting between them. This CDR3 has 14 residues. Germline-derived CDR1 and CDR2 are MNHNS and SASEGT. CDR3 DNA: TGTGCCAGCAGTGACAGGGTTATTGGTTTTCGAGCTTTCTTT. This encodes CASSDRVIGFRAFF.

The chain recombines TRBV7-6 with TRBJ2-1, with 8 bases lining up with TRBD1. J gave up 6 bases and V 5 bases, and 15 bases lay outside the gene matches. Per germline, CDR1 SGHVS and CDR2 FNYEAQ. There are 17 residues in the CDR3. CDR3 protein: CASSLRPTGEVGNEQFF. DNA for the CDR3: TGTGCCAGCAGCCTCCGACCGACAGGGGAGGTCGGCAATGAGCAGTTCTTC.

J is TRBJ1-4 and V is TRBV19; 8 nucleotides match TRBD1. The CDR3 has 15 residues. The V gene end was trimmed by 5 bases and the J gene end by 4 bases; junction bases not matched to a gene: 6. Germline loops: CDR1 LNHDA, CDR2 SQIVND (reference sequence). Here the CDR3 DNA reads TGTGCCAGTAGTTTTACAGGGGGGGGTAATGAAAAACTGTTTTTT. This gives the protein CASSFTGGGNEKLFF.

This clone was seen once. V gene TRBV7-6 combines with J gene TRBJ2-1; 14 bases map to TRBD2. Losses at the gene ends were 0 bases for V and 6 bases for J; bases not matched to a gene: 7. Germline assignment: CDR1 SGHVS and CDR2 FNYEAQ. This CDR3 region has 18 residues. The CDR3 reads CASSLALTSGGAGNEQFF. The CDR3 DNA reads as TGTGCCAGCAGCTTAGCGTTGACTAGCGGGGGGGCCGGCAATGAGCAGTTCTTC.

The chain combines TRBV14 with TRBJ2-7; possible D gene TRBD2, 6 bases. CDR1 and CDR2 from the germline V gene are SGHDN and FVKESK. Deletions cut 6 bases from V and 0 bases from J, with 12 bases between. This CDR3 has 14 residues. The CDR3: CASRDSGNSYEQYF. The CDR3 bases are TGTGCCAGCAGGGATAGCGGAAACTCCTACGAGCAGTACTTC.

This chain links TRBV6-5 with TRBJ2-7, with a weak D call TRBD2 (5 bases). The germline gives CDR1 MNHEY, CDR2 SVGAGI. This CDR3 comprises 13 residues. Trimming cost V 7 bases and J 3 bases, with 13 bases left between them. The CDR3 coding sequence is TGTGCCAGCACCGAAGGACGGGGCTACGAGCAGTACTTC. It encodes CASTEGRGYEQYF.

The chain couples TRBV6-6 to TRBJ2-1; 14 bases agree with TRBD2. V lost 4 bases to trimming and J lost 7 bases; unmatched junction nucleotides: 6. Germline values: CDR1 MNHNY, CDR2 SVGAGI (reference sequence). The CDR3 spans 16 residues. The CDR3 loop reads CASSFTGTSGRNEQFF. CDR3 DNA: TGTGCCAGCAGTTTCACCGGGACTAGCGGGAGAAATGAGCAGTTCTTC.

The chain carries TRBV19 and TRBJ1-1, with D unclear. The CDR3 totals 13 residues. V was trimmed by 5 bases and J by 4 bases, leaving 11 bases between them. The V gene's germline CDR1 is LNHDA and CDR2 SQIVND (reference sequence). The CDR3 is CASSPAWSTEAFF. CDR3 nucleotides: TGTGCCAGTAGTCCGGCCTGGAGCACTGAAGCTTTCTTT. The full variable domain, in which reference TRBV19 and TRBJ1-1 provide the parts outside the CDR3, is DGGITQSPKYLFRKEGQNVTLSCEQNLNHDAMYWYRQDPGQGLRLIYYSQIVNDFQKGDIAEGYSVSREKKESFPLTVTSAQKNPTAFYLCASSPAWSTEAFFGQGTRLTVV.

The chain combines TRBV5-8 with TRBJ2-3; D not certain. The CDR3 has 16 residues. Germline assignment: CDR1 SGHTS and CDR2 YDEGEE. The V end lost 4 bases, the J end lost 2 bases, and 17 bases lay between the germline ends. The CDR3 DNA follows: TGTGCCAGCAGCGAAATATGGCCGTCCTCCACAGATACGCAGTATTTT. The encoded protein is CASSEIWPSSTDTQYF.

The rearrangement uses TRBV12-2 and TRBJ2-2. TRBV12-2 is a recognized pseudogene. This CDR3 spans 13 amino acids. CDR3: CASRPPWIGELFF. As DNA, the CDR3 is TGTGCAAGTCGCCCACCCTGGATAGGGGAGCTGTTTTTT.

The chain is built from TRBV6-9 and TRBJ1-1; D not certain. V gave up 5 bases and J gave up 8 bases, with 12 bases separating them. The CDR3 has 12 residues. Germline V gene lookup returns CDR1 MNHGY and CDR2 SVAAGI. CDR3 DNA sequence: TGTGCCAGCAGTGAGTACACCACAGAAGCTTTCTTT. Translated: CASSEYTTEAFF.

This chain uses TRBV11-3 with TRBJ2-2, with 10 bases lining up with TRBD2. Per the germline V gene, CDR1 is SGHNT and CDR2 is YENEEA. With V trimmed by 5 bases and J by 0 bases, 12 bases remained unmatched. The CDR3 covers 19 residues. CDR3 loop: CASSPRPGLAASNTGELFF. CDR3 DNA sequence: TGTGCCAGCAGCCCCAGACCCGGACTAGCGGCTTCGAACACCGGGGAGCTGTTTTTT.

CDR3: CASSLMGKGPYNSPLHF. The CDR3, as DNA: TGTGCCAGCAGCTTGATGGGGAAGGGGCCGTATAATTCACCCCTCCACTTT. This chain links TRBV5-4 with TRBJ1-6, with TRBD1 as a possible D gene (5 bases). Germline assignment: CDR1 SGHNT and CDR2 YYREEE (reference sequence). CDR3 length: 17 amino acids. V was shortened by 1 base and J by 4 bases, with 15 bases between the two germline ends. Full variable domain (remainder filled in from reference TRBV5-4 and TRBJ1-6): ETGVTQSPTHLIKTRGQQVTLRCSSQSGHNTVSWYQQALGQGPQFIFQYYREEENGRGNFPPRFSGLQFPNYSSELNVNALELDDSALYLCASSLMGKGPYNSPLHFGNGTRLTVT.

This rearrangement joins TRBV19 to TRBJ1-2, with no clear D. This CDR3 region has 12 residues. V was clipped by 5 bases and J by 4 bases, with 8 bases between them. From germline, CDR1 is LNHDA and CDR2 SQIVND (reference sequence). CDR3 sequence: CASSAGRYGYTF. The CDR3 DNA is TGTGCCAGTAGTGCCGGTCGCTATGGCTACACCTTC. Complete variable domain (other parts from reference TRBV19 and TRBJ1-2): DGGITQSPKYLFRKEGQNVTLSCEQNLNHDAMYWYRQDPGQGLRLIYYSQIVNDFQKGDIAEGYSVSREKKESFPLTVTSAQKNPTAFYLCASSAGRYGYTFGSGTRLTVV.

The chain carries TRBV7-2 and TRBJ2-3; a weak D match, TRBD1 (5 bases). The CDR3 length is 15 residues. Germline V lookup: CDR1 SGHTA, CDR2 FQGNSA. V was cut by 3 bases and J by 1 base, with 11 bases left in between. CDR3 loop: CASSFQGTGTDTQYF. In DNA form, the CDR3 reads TGTGCCAGCAGCTTTCAGGGTACAGGCACAGATACGCAGTATTTT.

The rearrangement joins TRBV30 to TRBJ2-2, with D possibly matching TRBD2 (5 bases). V dropped 8 bases and J dropped 6 bases, with 16 bases sitting between them. CDR1 and CDR2 from the germline V gene are GTSNPN and SVGIG (reference sequence). This CDR3 has 13 amino acids. The CDR3 sequence is CAQGRGISGELFF. CDR3 nucleotides: TGTGCCCAAGGTCGGGGAATCTCCGGGGAGCTGTTTTTT.

The chain employs TRBV4-1 and TRBJ2-7; D ambiguous. Germline values: CDR1 MGHRA, CDR2 YSYEKL. V dropped 2 bases and J dropped 4 bases, with 9 bases sitting between them. There are 13 residues in the CDR3. CDR3 in DNA: TGCGCCAGCAGCCAATCAGAAGGGTACGAGCAGTACTTC. Its translation: CASSQSEGYEQYF.

J is TRBJ2-4 and V is TRBV7-8; weak D call: TRBD1 (6 bases). This CDR3 is 15 amino acids long. Trimming stripped 5 bases from V and 2 bases from J, with 13 bases between. Germline CDR1 reads SGHVS; CDR2 reads FQNEAQ. The CDR3 loop reads CASSVTGITKNIQYF. CDR3 DNA sequence: TGTGCCAGCAGCGTCACAGGGATAACCAAAAACATTCAGTACTTC.

J is TRBJ1-3 and V is TRBV2, with D hard to call. The CDR3 is 17 amino acids. V was trimmed by 4 bases and J by 0 bases, leaving 16 bases between them. The germline gives CDR1 SNHLY, CDR2 FYNNEI. Here the CDR3 DNA reads TGTGCCAGCAGTGCACAACCCCCCTTAGTCTCTGGAAACACCATATATTTT. This sequence encodes CASSAQPPLVSGNTIYF.